This TCR beta chain was identified during a study of shared clonotypes between healthy human individuals. Germline assignment: CDR1 MDHEN and CDR2 SYDVKM. V was trimmed by 3 bases and J by 1 base, leaving 7 bases between them. The CDR3 is 14 amino acids. Generated by immunoSEQ multiplex PCR, the TCRdb table keeps only in-frame clones and is missing some. The sample lists around 600,000 clones, more than 95% occurring once. The sample was naive CD4+ T cells sorted from blood. Subset reported: CD45RA+ positively selected. The receptor was isolated from a woman in her thirties in good health. The chain has TRBV28 and TRBJ1-5; no definite D call. The DNA for the CDR3 is TGTGCCAGCAGTTTCTATACGAGCAATCAGCCCCAGCATTTT. Translated: CASSFYTSNQPQHF.